This is a list of T cell receptor beta chains from one sample in a study of blood T cells in healthy people across ages. One entry per CDR3 protein results from TCRdb running MiXCR on the 5' RACE reads. The sample includes 800,000 or so distinct CDR3 sequences, more than 35% of them seen just once. Sequencing used blood. These TCRs come from an older man in good health. CDR3s include the opening cysteine and the closing phenylalanine or tryptophan. D genes are given only for firm matches. The listing skips clone size in some rows; elsewhere it reads once, few, many or a size class.

clone size	D gene	V gene	J gene	CDR3 DNA	CDR3 protein
-	TRBD1	TRBV5-1	TRBJ1-6	TGCGCCAGCAGCTTGGAAGGACAGGGGAATAATTCACCCCTCCACTTT	CASSLEGQGNNSPLHF
once	-	TRBV29-1	TRBJ2-1	TGCAGCGTTGACGGATGGAATGAGCAGTTCTTC	CSVDGWNEQFF
-	-	TRBV6-2/TRBV6-3	TRBJ1-2	TGTGCCAGCAGTGAGGGGGACGGTAACTATGGCTACACCTTC	CASSEGDGNYGYTF
-	TRBD1	TRBV9	TRBJ1-2	TGTGCCAGCAGCGTAGAATCTCTGGGACAGGGCAGTGGCTACACCTTC	CASSVESLGQGSGYTF
-	-	TRBV6-5	TRBJ1-2	TGTGCCAGCAGTGAGACAGGTGTCTATGGCTACACCTTC	CASSETGVYGYTF
-	TRBD2	TRBV7-2	TRBJ2-1	TGTGCCAGCAGCTTATTGGGCGGGGGGGGCAATGAGCAGTTCTTC	CASSLLGGGGNEQFF
few	TRBD2	TRBV9	TRBJ2-7	TGTGCCAGCAGCGTAGAACTAGCGGGAGGGGACGAGCAGTACTTC	CASSVELAGGDEQYF
few	-	TRBV5-1	TRBJ2-1	TGCGCCAGCAGCTTGGCCCAAGGCTACAATGAGCAGTTCTTC	CASSLAQGYNEQFF
-	-	TRBV11-1	TRBJ2-1	TGTGCCAGCAGCCTGCTAGGGGCCGGGGTTGAGCAGTTCTTC	CASSLLGAGVEQFF
-	TRBD2	TRBV7-2	TRBJ2-7	TGTGCCAGCAGCTTATACGCGGGACTAGCGGGGGCGTCGAGCTCCTACGAGCAGTACTTC	CASSLYAGLAGASSSYEQYF
many	-	TRBV11-2	TRBJ2-1	TGTGCCAGCAGCTCTGAGGCAGGGCAGTTCTTC	CASSSEAGQFF